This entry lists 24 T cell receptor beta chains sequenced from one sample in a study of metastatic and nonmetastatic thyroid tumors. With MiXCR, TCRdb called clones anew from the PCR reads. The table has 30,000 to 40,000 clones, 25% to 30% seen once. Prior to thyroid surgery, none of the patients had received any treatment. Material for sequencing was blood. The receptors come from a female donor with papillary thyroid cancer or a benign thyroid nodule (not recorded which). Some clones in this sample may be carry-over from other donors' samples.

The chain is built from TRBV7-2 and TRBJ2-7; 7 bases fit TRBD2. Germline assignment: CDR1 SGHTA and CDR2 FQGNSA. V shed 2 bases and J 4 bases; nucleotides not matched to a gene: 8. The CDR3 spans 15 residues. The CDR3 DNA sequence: TGTGCCAGCAGCTTATGGGCGGGAGAGGAATACGAGCAGTACTTC. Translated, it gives CASSLWAGEEYEQYF.

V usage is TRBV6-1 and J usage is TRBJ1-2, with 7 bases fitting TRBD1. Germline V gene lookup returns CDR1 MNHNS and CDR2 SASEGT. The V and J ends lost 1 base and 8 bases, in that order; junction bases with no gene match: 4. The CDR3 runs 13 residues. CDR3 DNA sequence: TGTGCCAGCAGTGAAGACAGGGGCGGAGGCTACACCTTC. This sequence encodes CASSEDRGGGYTF.

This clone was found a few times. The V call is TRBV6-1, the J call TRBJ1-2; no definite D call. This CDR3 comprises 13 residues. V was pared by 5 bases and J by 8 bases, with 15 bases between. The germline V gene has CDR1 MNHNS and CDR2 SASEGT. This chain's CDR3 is CASSSQIWYGYTF. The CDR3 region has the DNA TGTGCCAGCAGTTCGCAAATATGGTACGGCTACACCTTC.

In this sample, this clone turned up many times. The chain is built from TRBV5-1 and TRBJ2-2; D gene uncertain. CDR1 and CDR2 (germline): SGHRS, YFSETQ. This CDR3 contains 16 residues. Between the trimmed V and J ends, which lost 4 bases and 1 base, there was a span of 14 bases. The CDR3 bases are TGCGCCAGCAGCATCCGGACGGTCCTGAACACCGGGGAGCTGTTTTTT. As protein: CASSIRTVLNTGELFF.

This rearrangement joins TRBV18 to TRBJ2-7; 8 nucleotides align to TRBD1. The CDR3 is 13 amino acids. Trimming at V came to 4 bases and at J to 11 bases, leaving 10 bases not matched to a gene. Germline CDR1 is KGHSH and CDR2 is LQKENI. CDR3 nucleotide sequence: TGTGCCAGCTCACTTCCGGGACAGGATAGGGAGTACTTC. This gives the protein CASSLPGQDREYF.

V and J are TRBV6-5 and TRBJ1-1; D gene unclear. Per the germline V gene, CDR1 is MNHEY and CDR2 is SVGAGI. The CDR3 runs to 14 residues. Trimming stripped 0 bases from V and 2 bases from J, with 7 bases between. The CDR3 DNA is TGTGCCAGCAGTTACTCGGGGATTAACACTGAAGCTTTCTTT. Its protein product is CASSYSGINTEAFF.

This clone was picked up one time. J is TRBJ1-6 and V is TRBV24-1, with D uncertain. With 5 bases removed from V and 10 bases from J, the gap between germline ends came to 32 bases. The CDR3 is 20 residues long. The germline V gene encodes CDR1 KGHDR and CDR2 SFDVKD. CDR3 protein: CATSVLWAVSYLAYSSPLHF. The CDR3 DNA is TGTGCCACCAGTGTCCTTTGGGCAGTCTCTTACCTCGCCTATAGCTCACCCCTCCACTTT.

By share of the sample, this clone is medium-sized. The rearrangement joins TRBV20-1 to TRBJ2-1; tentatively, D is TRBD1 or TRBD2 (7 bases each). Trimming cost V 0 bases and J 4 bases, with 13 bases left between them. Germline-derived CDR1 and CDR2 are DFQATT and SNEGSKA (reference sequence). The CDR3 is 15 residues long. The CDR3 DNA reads TGCAGTGCTAGAGATAGCCAGGGGGGGTACAATGAGCAGTTCTTC. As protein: CSARDSQGGYNEQFF.

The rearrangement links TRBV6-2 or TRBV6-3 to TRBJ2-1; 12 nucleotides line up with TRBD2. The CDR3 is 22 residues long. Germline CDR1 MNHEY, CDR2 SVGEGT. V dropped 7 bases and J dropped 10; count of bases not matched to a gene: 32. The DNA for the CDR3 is TGTGCCAGCAACCCAGCCGTCACTTGGACTAGCGGGGCGCCGACCTTTGGGGGCGAGCAGTTCTTC. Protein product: CASNPAVTWTSGAPTFGGEQFF.

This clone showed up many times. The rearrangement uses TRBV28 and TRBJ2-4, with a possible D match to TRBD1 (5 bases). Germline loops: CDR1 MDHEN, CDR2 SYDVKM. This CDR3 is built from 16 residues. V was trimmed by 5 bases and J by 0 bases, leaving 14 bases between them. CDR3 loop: CASSKLTVLAKNIQYF. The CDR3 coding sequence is TGTGCCAGCAGTAAACTGACAGTACTAGCCAAAAACATTCAGTACTTC.

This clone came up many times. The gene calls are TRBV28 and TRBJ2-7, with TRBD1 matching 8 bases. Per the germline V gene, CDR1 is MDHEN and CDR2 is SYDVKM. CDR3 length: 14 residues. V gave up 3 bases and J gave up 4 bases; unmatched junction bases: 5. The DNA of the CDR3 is TGTGCCAGCAGTTTGACAGGGGATGCGTACGAGCAGTACTTC. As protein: CASSLTGDAYEQYF.

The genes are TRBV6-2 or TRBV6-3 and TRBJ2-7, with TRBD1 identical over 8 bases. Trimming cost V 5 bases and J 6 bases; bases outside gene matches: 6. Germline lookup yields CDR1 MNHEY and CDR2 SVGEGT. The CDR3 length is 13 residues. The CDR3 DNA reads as TGTGCCAGCAGTACGGGGACAGGTGGCGAGCAGTACTTC. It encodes CASSTGTGGEQYF.

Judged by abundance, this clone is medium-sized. CDR3 residues: CSARKPGLAGKSEQYF. DNA for the CDR3: TGCAGTGCTAGAAAACCGGGACTAGCGGGAAAGAGCGAGCAGTACTTC. V usage is TRBV20-1 and J usage is TRBJ2-7; TRBD2 matches at 13 bases. This CDR3 is built from 16 residues. Unmatched junction bases numbered 10, after V lost 2 bases and J lost 6 bases. Germline V gene sequence: CDR1 DFQATT, CDR2 SNEGSKA (reference sequence).

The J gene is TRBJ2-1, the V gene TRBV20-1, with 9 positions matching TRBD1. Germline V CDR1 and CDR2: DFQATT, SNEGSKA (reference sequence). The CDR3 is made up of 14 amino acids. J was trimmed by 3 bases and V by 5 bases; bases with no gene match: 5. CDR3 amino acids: CSAGGDRDYNEQFF. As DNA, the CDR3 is TGCAGTGCTGGAGGGGACAGGGACTACAATGAGCAGTTCTTC.

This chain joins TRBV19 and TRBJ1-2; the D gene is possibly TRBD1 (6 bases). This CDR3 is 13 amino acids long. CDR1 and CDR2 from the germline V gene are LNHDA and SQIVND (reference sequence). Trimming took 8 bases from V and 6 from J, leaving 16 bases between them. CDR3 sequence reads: CASSTGPGDGYTF. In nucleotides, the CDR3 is TGTGCCAGTTCGACAGGCCCGGGTGATGGCTACACCTTC.

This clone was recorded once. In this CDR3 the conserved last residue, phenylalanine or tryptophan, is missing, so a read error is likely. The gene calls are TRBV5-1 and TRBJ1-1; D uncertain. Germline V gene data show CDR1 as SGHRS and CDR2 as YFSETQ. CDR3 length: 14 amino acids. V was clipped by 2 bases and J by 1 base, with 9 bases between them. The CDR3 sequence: CASSFNFGNTEAFS. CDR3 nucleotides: TGCGCCAGCAGCTTTAATTTCGGGAACACTGAAGCTTTCTCT.

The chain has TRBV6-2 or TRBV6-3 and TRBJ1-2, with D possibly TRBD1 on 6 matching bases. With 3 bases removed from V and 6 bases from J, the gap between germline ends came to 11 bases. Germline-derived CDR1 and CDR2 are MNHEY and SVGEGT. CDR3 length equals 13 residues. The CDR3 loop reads CASSYLAGDGYTF. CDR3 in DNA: TGTGCCAGCAGTTATTTGGCAGGGGATGGCTACACCTTC.

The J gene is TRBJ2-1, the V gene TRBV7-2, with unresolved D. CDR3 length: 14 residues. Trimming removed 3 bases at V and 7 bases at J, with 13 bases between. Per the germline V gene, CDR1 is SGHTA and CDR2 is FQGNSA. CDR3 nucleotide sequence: TGTGCCAGCAGCTTCACTGTGGCTATGAATGAGCAGTTCTTC. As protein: CASSFTVAMNEQFF.

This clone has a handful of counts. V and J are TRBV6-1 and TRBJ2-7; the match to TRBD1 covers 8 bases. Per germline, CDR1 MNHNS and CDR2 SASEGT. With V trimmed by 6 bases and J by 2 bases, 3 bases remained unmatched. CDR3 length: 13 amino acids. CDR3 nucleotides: TGTGCCAGCAGAAAGGGACAGGCCTACGAGCAGTACTTC. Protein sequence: CASRKGQAYEQYF.

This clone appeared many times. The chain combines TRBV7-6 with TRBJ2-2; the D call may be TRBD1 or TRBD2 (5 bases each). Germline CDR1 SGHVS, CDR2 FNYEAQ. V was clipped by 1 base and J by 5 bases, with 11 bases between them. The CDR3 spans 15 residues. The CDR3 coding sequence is TGTGCCAGCAGCTTAGGGGGGTCGGCTACCGGGGAGCTGTTTTTT. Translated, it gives CASSLGGSATGELFF.

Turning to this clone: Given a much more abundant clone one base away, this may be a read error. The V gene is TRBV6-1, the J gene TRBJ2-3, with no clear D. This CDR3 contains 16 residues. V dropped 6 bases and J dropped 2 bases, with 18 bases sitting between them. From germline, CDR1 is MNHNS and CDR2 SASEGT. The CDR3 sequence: CASRMTCALATDTQYF. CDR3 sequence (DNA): TGTGCCAGCAGGATGACATGCGCTCTGGCCACAGATACGCAGTATTTT.

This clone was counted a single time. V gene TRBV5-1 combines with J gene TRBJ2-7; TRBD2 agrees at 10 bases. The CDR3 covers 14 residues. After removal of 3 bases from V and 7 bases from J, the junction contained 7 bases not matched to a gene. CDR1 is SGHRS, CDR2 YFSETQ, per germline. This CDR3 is CASSSSGRAGEQYF. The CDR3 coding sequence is TGCGCCAGCAGCTCCAGCGGGAGGGCGGGAGAGCAGTACTTC.

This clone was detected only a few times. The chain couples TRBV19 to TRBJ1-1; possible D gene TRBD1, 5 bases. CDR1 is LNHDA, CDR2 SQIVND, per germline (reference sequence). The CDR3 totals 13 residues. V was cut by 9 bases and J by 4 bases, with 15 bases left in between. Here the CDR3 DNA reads TGTGCCAGCTCGGGGCCACGGGTCACTGAAGCTTTCTTT. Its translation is CASSGPRVTEAFF. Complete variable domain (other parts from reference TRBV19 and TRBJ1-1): DGGITQSPKYLFRKEGQNVTLSCEQNLNHDAMYWYRQDPGQGLRLIYYSQIVNDFQKGDIAEGYSVSREKKESFPLTVTSAQKNPTAFYLCASSGPRVTEAFFGQGTRLTVV.

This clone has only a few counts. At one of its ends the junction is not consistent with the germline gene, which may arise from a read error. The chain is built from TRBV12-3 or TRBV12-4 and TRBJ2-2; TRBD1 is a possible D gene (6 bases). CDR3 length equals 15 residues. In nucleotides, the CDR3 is TGTGCCAGCAATTTAACAGGGCCGAACACCGGGGAGCTGTTTTTT. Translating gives CASNLTGPNTGELFF.